This entry is about one TCR beta chain. The antigen remains undetermined. The protocol was immunoSEQ multiplex PCR, while the TCRdb copy is restricted to in-frame clones and leaves out a portion. The sample lists 150,000 to 200,000 clones, around 90% occurring once. The data derive from a study of radiation and T cells in renal cell carcinoma. Study outcomes and limitations: In blood, top tumor clones expanded by 2 weeks, shrinking by 4.

The time point denotes: blood 4 weeks post-SBRT, at nephrectomy. Treatment here: 15 Gy SBRT to primary tumor, nephrectomy 4 weeks later. Nephrectomy followed 15 Gy stereotactic body radiation by 4 weeks. There are 12 residues in the CDR3. Trimming took off 6 bases at V and 1 base at J, with 9 bases between the two ends. Germline assignment: CDR1 SQVTM and CDR2 ANQGSEA. The chain joins TRBV29-1 to TRBJ2-5, with D unclear. This specimen consisted of blood, obtained from a patient whose treatment included radiotherapy and nephrectomy. The source of this sequence is a woman aged 45-60 years with renal cell carcinoma. CDR3 bases: TGCAGCGTGACCATAGCCCAAGAGACCCAGTACTTC. Its translation is CSVTIAQETQYF.